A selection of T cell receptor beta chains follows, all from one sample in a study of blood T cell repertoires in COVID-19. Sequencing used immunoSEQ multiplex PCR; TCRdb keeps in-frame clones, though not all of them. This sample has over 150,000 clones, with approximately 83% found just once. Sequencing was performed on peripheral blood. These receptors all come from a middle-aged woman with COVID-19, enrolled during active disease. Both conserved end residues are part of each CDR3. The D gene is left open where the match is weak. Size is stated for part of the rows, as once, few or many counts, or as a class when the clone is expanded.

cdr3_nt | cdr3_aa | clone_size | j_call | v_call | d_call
TGTGCCAGCAGTTTTGGGGAGGGGTCACCCCTCCACTTT | CASSFGEGSPLHF | - | TRBJ1-6 | TRBV27 | -
TGCGCCAGCAGCTTGCGGTCTAGCGGCAACCAAGAGACCCAGTACTTC | CASSLRSSGNQETQYF | - | TRBJ2-5 | TRBV5-1 | TRBD2
TGCAGCGTTGTAGGGGGCTATGGCACCGGGGAGCTGTTTTTT | CSVVGGYGTGELFF | - | TRBJ2-2 | TRBV29-1 | TRBD1
TGTGCCAGCAGTGGGGGACAGGGAAGGAGTCAGCCCCAGCATTTT | CASSGGQGRSQPQHF | - | TRBJ1-5 | TRBV28 | TRBD1
TGTGCTAGTGCCACCCCCGGTCCGCGAGGGACTGAAGCTTTCTTT | CASATPGPRGTEAFF | once | TRBJ1-1 | TRBV12-5 | -
TGTGCCAGCAGCCTCACAGAGACTAACTATGGCTACACCTTC | CASSLTETNYGYTF | - | TRBJ1-2 | TRBV7-9 | -
TGTGCCAGCAGCCAAGGGGCCGCTCCGAGCAGAAACACCGGGGAGCTGTTTTTT | CASSQGAAPSRNTGELFF | - | TRBJ2-2 | TRBV4-2 | -
TGTGCCAGCAGCGTAGACAGGGCGGATTCACCCCTCCACTTT | CASSVDRADSPLHF | - | TRBJ1-6 | TRBV9 | -
TGTGCCAGCAGCTTTCCCGGACAGTTCCCCAATCAGCCCCAGCATTTT | CASSFPGQFPNQPQHF | - | TRBJ1-5 | TRBV7-2 | -
TGTGCCAGCCTCAGGATGGTCCGGGTGGGACTCTACGAGCAGTACTTC | CASLRMVRVGLYEQYF | - | TRBJ2-7 | TRBV28 | -
TGCGCCAGCAGCTTTTCAAGGGTAGCGGGCTACACCGGGGAGCTGTTTTTT | CASSFSRVAGYTGELFF | - | TRBJ2-2 | TRBV5-1 | TRBD2
TGTGCCAGCAGCGTCACAGGCCCCGAGGCGCCCCTCCACTTT | CASSVTGPEAPLHF | - | TRBJ1-6 | TRBV9 | -
TGCGCCAGCAGCTTAAGGAGCCCTGACGACGAGCAGTACTTC | CASSLRSPDDEQYF | - | TRBJ2-7 | TRBV5-1 | -
TGTGCCAGCAGTTGGGACAGCGGAAACACCATATATTTT | CASSWDSGNTIYF | - | TRBJ1-3 | TRBV6-5 | TRBD1
TGTGCCAGTAGTATAGGTCAATATCAGCCCCAGCATTTT | CASSIGQYQPQHF | few | TRBJ1-5 | TRBV19 | -
TGTGCCAGCAGTATGACAGGCTATGGCTACACCTTC | CASSMTGYGYTF | once | TRBJ1-2 | TRBV6-5 | -
TGTGCCAGCAGCTACTTTAATTCACCCCTCCACTTT | CASSYFNSPLHF | - | TRBJ1-6 | TRBV27 | -
TGTGCCAGCAGTTGGGGCAGGATTAGCTCTGGGGCCAACGTCCTGACTTTC | CASSWGRISSGANVLTF | few | TRBJ2-6 | TRBV28 | -
TGCGCCAGCAGCCAAGATCGGAGCACTGAAGCTTTCTTT | CASSQDRSTEAFF | - | TRBJ1-1 | TRBV4-1 | -
TGTGCCAGCAGCTTAGGACAGGGCAATGAGCAGTTCTTC | CASSLGQGNEQFF | - | TRBJ2-1 | TRBV11-3 | TRBD1
TGCGCCAGCAGCTTGACAGGTTTTGGCAATGAGCAGTTCTTC | CASSLTGFGNEQFF | - | TRBJ2-1 | TRBV5-1 | -
TGTGCCAGCAGAATAACAGGGACGAACACCGGGGAGCTGTTTTTT | CASRITGTNTGELFF | - | TRBJ2-2 | TRBV28 | -
TGTGCCAGCAGCTTGCGGGAACCCTATGGCTACACCTTC | CASSLREPYGYTF | once | TRBJ1-2 | TRBV5-6 | -
TGTGCCCTGAGGGGGGGCTATGGCTACACCTTC | CALRGGYGYTF | - | TRBJ1-2 | TRBV12-3/TRBV12-4 | -
TGTGCCACCAGCAGCAGGGGCAAGGACACCGGGGAGCTGTTTTTT | CATSSRGKDTGELFF | few | TRBJ2-2 | TRBV24-1 | -
TGTGCCAGCAGTTACTCGCGCTCCTACAATGAGCAGTTCTTC | CASSYSRSYNEQFF | - | TRBJ2-1 | TRBV6-5 | -
TGTGCCATCGGCAGCGGTGGCACAGATACGCAGTATTTT | CAIGSGGTDTQYF | - | TRBJ2-3 | TRBV10-3 | -
TGTGCCAGCAGCGTAGGGAGCGTGACCTACGAGCAGTACTTC | CASSVGSVTYEQYF | - | TRBJ2-7 | TRBV9 | -
TGTGCCGGAGGCCCGATAGCGGAAGAGACCCAGTACTTC | CAGGPIAEETQYF | - | TRBJ2-5 | TRBV6-5 | -
TGTGCCAGCAGCCCAGGGTATTGGAGTCAGCCCCAGCATTTT | CASSPGYWSQPQHF | - | TRBJ1-5 | TRBV7-9 | -
TGTGCCACCAGCAGAGATTCCCCAGCCCAGTACTTC | CATSRDSPAQYF | - | TRBJ2-5 | TRBV15 | -
TGTGCCAGGTCCTCGGGTAAAGGCCGCATGAACACTGAAGCTTTCTTT | CARSSGKGRMNTEAFF | - | TRBJ1-1 | TRBV2 | -
TGCGCCAGCAGCTCGGGACTAGCGGTGAATGAGCAGTTCTTC | CASSSGLAVNEQFF | few | TRBJ2-1 | TRBV5-1 | TRBD2
TGTGCCAGCAGCGTAGATCCGGGAGAGTCCTACAATGAGCAGTTCTTC | CASSVDPGESYNEQFF | - | TRBJ2-1 | TRBV9 | -
TGTGCCAGCAGCTATGGACAGGGAGGGGGCTACACCTTC | CASSYGQGGGYTF | - | TRBJ1-2 | TRBV3-1/TRBV3-2 | TRBD1
TGCAGTGCTAGTACAGGGTTTACTGAAGCTTTCTTT | CSASTGFTEAFF | - | TRBJ1-1 | TRBV20-1 | -
TGTGCCAGCAGCTTAAAGCCAGCGAAGACGGACACCATATATTTT | CASSLKPAKTDTIYF | - | TRBJ1-3 | TRBV7-9 | -
TGTGCCAGCAGTCTAAACATGGGACAGTCCTATGGCTACACCTTC | CASSLNMGQSYGYTF | - | TRBJ1-2 | TRBV27 | TRBD1
TGTGCCACCGCTTCGGGAGTGGGGGGACAGCCCCAGCATTTT | CATASGVGGQPQHF | - | TRBJ1-5 | TRBV24-1 | -
TGTGCCAGCAGCACTAGCGGGGTTTACGAGCAGTACTTC | CASSTSGVYEQYF | - | TRBJ2-7 | TRBV7-2 | TRBD2
TGTGCCAGCGAGATGGGACTAGCGCTGTCTGAGCAGTTCTTC | CASEMGLALSEQFF | - | TRBJ2-1 | TRBV6-5 | TRBD2
TGTGCCAGCAGTTTATCAATCGGGACAGATACGCAGTATTTT | CASSLSIGTDTQYF | - | TRBJ2-3 | TRBV6-2/TRBV6-3 | -
TGTGCCAGCAGCGTAACCCCCGACAGACCCCCTGGGTATTTT | CASSVTPDRPPGYF | - | TRBJ2-3 | TRBV9 | -
TGTGCCAGCAGACTGGACAGGTCAGCTCAGTACTTC | CASRLDRSAQYF | - | TRBJ2-4 | TRBV6-5 | TRBD1
TGTGCCAGCAGTTTAGTGGGCAACGGCAATCAGCCCCAGCATTTT | CASSLVGNGNQPQHF | - | TRBJ1-5 | TRBV27 | -
TGTGCCAGCAGCCCCGCCGGGAGGAGACTAGCCCCCGGGGGCCAAGAGACCCAGTACTTC | CASSPAGRRLAPGGQETQYF | - | TRBJ2-5 | TRBV7-3 | TRBD2
TGCGCCAGCAGCCCGGGAGATACGCAGTATTTT | CASSPGDTQYF | - | TRBJ2-3 | TRBV4-1 | -
TGTGCCAGCAGCAGGACTAGCGGGAAGGGTGAGCAGTTCTTC | CASSRTSGKGEQFF | - | TRBJ2-1 | TRBV11-3 | TRBD2
TGTGCCAGCAGCGTCGACAGGTGGATTGGTTCACCCCTCCACTTT | CASSVDRWIGSPLHF | - | TRBJ1-6 | TRBV9 | -
TGTGCCACCAGCGGGAGGGCCACCTACAATGAGCAGTTCTTC | CATSGRATYNEQFF | - | TRBJ2-1 | TRBV15 | TRBD2
TGTGCCAGCAGCTTCAAGGGGGCGGAGACCCAGTACTTC | CASSFKGAETQYF | - | TRBJ2-5 | TRBV5-4 | TRBD1